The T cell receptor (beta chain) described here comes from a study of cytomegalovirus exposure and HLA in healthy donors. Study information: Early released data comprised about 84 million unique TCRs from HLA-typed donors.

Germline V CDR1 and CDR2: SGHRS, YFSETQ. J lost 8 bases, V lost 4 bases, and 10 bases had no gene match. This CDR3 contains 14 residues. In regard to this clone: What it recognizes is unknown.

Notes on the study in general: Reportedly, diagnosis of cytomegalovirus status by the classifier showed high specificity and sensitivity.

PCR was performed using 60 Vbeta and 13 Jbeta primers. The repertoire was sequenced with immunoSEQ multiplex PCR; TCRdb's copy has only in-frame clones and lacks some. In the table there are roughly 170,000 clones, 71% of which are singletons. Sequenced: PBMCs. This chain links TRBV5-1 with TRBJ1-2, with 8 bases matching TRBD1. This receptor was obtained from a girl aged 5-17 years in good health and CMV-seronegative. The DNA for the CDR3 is TGCGCCAGCAGCGCTAGCCAGGGGGCAGGAGGCTACACCTTC. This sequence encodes CASSASQGAGGYTF.